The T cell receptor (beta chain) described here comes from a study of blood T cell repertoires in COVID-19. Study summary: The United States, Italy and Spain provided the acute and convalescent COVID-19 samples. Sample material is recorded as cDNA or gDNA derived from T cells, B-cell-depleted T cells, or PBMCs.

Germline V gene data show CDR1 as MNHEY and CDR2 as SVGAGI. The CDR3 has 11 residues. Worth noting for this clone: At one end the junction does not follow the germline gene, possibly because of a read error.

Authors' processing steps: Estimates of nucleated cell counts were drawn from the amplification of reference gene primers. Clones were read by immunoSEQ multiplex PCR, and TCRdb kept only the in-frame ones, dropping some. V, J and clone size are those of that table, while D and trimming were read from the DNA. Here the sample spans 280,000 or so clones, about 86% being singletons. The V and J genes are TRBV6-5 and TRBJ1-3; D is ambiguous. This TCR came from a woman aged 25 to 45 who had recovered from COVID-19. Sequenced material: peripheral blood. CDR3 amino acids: CASNSGTTIYF. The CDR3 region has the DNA TGTGCCAGCAACAGTGGAACCACCATATATTTT.